This entry lists 26 T cell receptor beta chains sequenced from one sample in a study of T cell responses to AZD1222 COVID-19 vaccine. Generated by immunoSEQ multiplex PCR, the TCRdb table keeps only in-frame clones and is missing some. This table holds approximately 200,000 clones, about 95% found once. Source: peripheral blood, taken 28 days after the second dose of the MenACWY control vaccine. The receptors stem from an adult who received the MenACWY meningococcal vaccine as a control.

The chain combines TRBV5-8 with TRBJ2-7; D uncertain. The V gene's germline CDR1 is SGHTS and CDR2 YDEGEE. Trimming left V 2 bases short and J 5 bases short, with 11 bases between. The CDR3 has 13 residues. The CDR3 region has the DNA TGTGCCAGCAGCTTACAGTTATCCCACGAGCAGTACTTC. This translates into CASSLQLSHEQYF.

CDR3 in amino acids: CASSRDSGGEQFF. CDR3 in DNA: TGTGCCAGCAGTAGGGACTCCGGGGGAGAGCAGTTCTTC. This chain links TRBV6-5 with TRBJ2-1, with D possibly TRBD2 on 6 matching bases. This CDR3 is 13 amino acids long. Germline V gene sequence: CDR1 MNHEY, CDR2 SVGAGI. V was cut by 5 bases and J by 10 bases, with 15 bases left in between.

V and J are TRBV29-1 and TRBJ1-1; no clear D gene. Trimming cost V 6 bases and J 5 bases, with 19 bases left between them. The CDR3 length is 14 residues. Germline-derived CDR1 and CDR2 are SQVTM and ANQGSEA. The CDR3 nucleotides are TGCAGCGTGACGGGGAACCGGGTTTCGACTGAAGCTTTCTTT. Protein: CSVTGNRVSTEAFF.

The V and J genes are TRBV5-1 and TRBJ1-1, with 9 positions matching TRBD1. V dropped 0 bases and J dropped 6; count of bases not matched to a gene: 12. CDR1 is SGHRS and CDR2 is YFSETQ in the germline V gene. The CDR3 is 17 residues long. The CDR3: CASSLGTLQGALAEAFF. CDR3 DNA sequence: TGCGCCAGCAGCTTGGGGACTTTACAGGGGGCACTCGCTGAAGCTTTCTTT. Combining the CDR3 with reference TRBV5-1 and TRBJ1-1 gives the whole variable domain KAGVTQTPRYLIKTRGQQVTLSCSPISGHRSVSWYQQTPGQGLQFLFEYFSETQRNKGNFPGRFSGRQFSNSRSEMNVSTLELGDSALYLCASSLGTLQGALAEAFFGQGTRLTVV.

The gene calls are TRBV6-5 and TRBJ2-3, with D possibly matching TRBD2 (5 bases). Trimming took off 2 bases at V and 1 base at J, with 13 bases between the two ends. The CDR3 is 16 amino acids. Germline CDR1 and CDR2: MNHEY and SVGAGI. CDR3: CASSYQGLQGTDTQYF. The CDR3 nucleotides read TGTGCCAGCAGTTACCAAGGACTCCAAGGCACAGATACGCAGTATTTT.

This sequence joins TRBV2 and TRBJ2-5, with 7 bases fitting TRBD2. The trim removed 6 bases at V and 1 base at J, leaving 8 bases unmatched. The germline CDR1 and CDR2 sequences are SNHLY and FYNNEI. The CDR3 length is 15 residues. For the CDR3, the DNA is TGTGCCAGCAGGGCCAGCGGCGGGGGCCAAGAGACCCAGTACTTC. Translating it yields CASRASGGGQETQYF.

The CDR3 coding sequence is TGCAGCGTTGCCACGACAGACAATCAGCCCCAGCATTTT. Translation: CSVATTDNQPQHF. The chain is built from TRBV29-1 and TRBJ1-5, with D possibly being TRBD1 (5 bases). The CDR3 extends over 13 amino acids. Trimming took off 4 bases at V and 3 bases at J, with 10 bases between the two ends. Germline lookup yields CDR1 SQVTM and CDR2 ANQGSEA.

This chain links TRBV6-5 with TRBJ2-2; D uncertain. CDR3 size: 16 residues. The germline V gene encodes CDR1 MNHEY and CDR2 SVGAGI. Trimming took off 3 bases at V and 1 base at J, with 12 bases between the two ends. The CDR3 sequence: CASSYARSGNTGELFF. CDR3 DNA: TGTGCCAGCAGTTATGCGCGATCAGGGAACACCGGGGAGCTGTTTTTT.

DNA of the CDR3: TGTGCCATCAGTGAGGGGGGACTAGCGGGAGATTTGGATACGCAGTATTTT. Its translation is CAISEGGLAGDLDTQYF. The chain is built from TRBV10-3 and TRBJ2-3, with 14 nucleotides matching TRBD2. Germline V lookup: CDR1 ENHRY, CDR2 SYGVKD. The V and J ends lost 2 bases and 6 bases, in that order; junction bases with no gene match: 7. The CDR3 is 17 amino acids.

The rearrangement links TRBV27 to TRBJ2-7; TRBD1 matches 7 bases. With 6 bases clipped from V and 5 bases from J, the junction kept 10 bases outside the gene matches. The CDR3 is made up of 14 amino acids. Looked up from germline, CDR1 is MNHEY and CDR2 is SMNVEV (reference sequence). The CDR3 protein is CASRPRDRADEQYF. CDR3 nucleotides: TGTGCCAGCAGACCCCGGGACAGAGCAGACGAGCAGTACTTC.

The chain uses TRBV9 and TRBJ1-3; perhaps TRBD1 as D (6 bases). The CDR3 is made up of 14 amino acids. Trimming stripped 6 bases from V and 4 bases from J, with 14 bases between. Germline V CDR1 and CDR2: SGDLS, YYNGEE. This CDR3 is CASIGTSLGNTIYF. The CDR3 DNA is TGTGCCAGCATCGGGACAAGCTTGGGAAACACCATATATTTT.

J is TRBJ1-2 and V is TRBV19; 8 bases line up with TRBD1. Trimming cost V 5 bases and J 4 bases; bases outside gene matches: 18. The CDR3 contains 18 residues. The germline V gene encodes CDR1 LNHDA and CDR2 SQIVND (reference sequence). CDR3 DNA sequence: TGTGCCAGTAGTGGGGCAACTCGGACAGGGTGGGGATTCTATGGCTACACCTTC. The encoded protein is CASSGATRTGWGFYGYTF.

The chain uses TRBV5-1 and TRBJ2-1; 13 bases are shared with TRBD2. Germline CDR1 reads SGHRS; CDR2 reads YFSETQ. J gave up 7 bases and V 3 bases, and 4 bases lay outside the gene matches. The CDR3 is made up of 15 amino acids. Here the CDR3 reads CASSSLGLAGNEQFF. The CDR3 DNA sequence: TGCGCCAGCAGCTCATTGGGACTAGCGGGAAATGAGCAGTTCTTC.

The V and J genes are TRBV5-5 and TRBJ2-2; no clear D gene. In germline, CDR1 is SGHKS, CDR2 YYEKEE (reference sequence). The CDR3 sequence is 15 residues long. Trimming cost V 2 bases and J 0 bases, with 8 bases left between them. CDR3 bases: TGTGCCAGCAGCTTTCTTCCTTCGAACACCGGGGAGCTGTTTTTT. Translation: CASSFLPSNTGELFF.

The sample holds one count of this clone. V and J are TRBV28 and TRBJ1-2; D may be TRBD1 (5 bases). There are 12 residues in the CDR3. V dropped 7 bases and J dropped 8 bases, with 14 bases sitting between them. Per the germline V gene, CDR1 is MDHEN and CDR2 is SYDVKM. The CDR3 DNA reads TGTGCCAGCAACATGGAAGGGGAAGGCTACACCTTC. It encodes CASNMEGEGYTF.

The V call is TRBV12-1, the J call TRBJ1-2; whether TRBD1, the table's D call, matches the DNA was not checked. TRBV12-1 is noted as a pseudogene. The CDR3 spans 17 residues. Here the CDR3 DNA reads TGTGCCAGCAGCTTTTACACAGGCCACTTGGGGCCTTATGGCTACACCTTC. Encoded protein: CASSFYTGHLGPYGYTF.

The chain combines TRBV7-2 with TRBJ2-7; 9 nucleotides align to TRBD1. V lost 5 bases and J lost 0; bases outside the gene matches: 8. CDR1 is SGHTA, CDR2 FQGNSA, per germline. The CDR3 length is 16 residues. The CDR3 sequence is CASSQPLDRGSYEQYF. DNA of the CDR3: TGTGCCAGCAGCCAACCCTTGGACAGGGGCTCCTACGAGCAGTACTTC.

The chain employs TRBV2 and TRBJ1-5, with D maybe TRBD1 (6 bases). In germline, CDR1 is SNHLY, CDR2 FYNNEI. V gave up 8 bases and J gave up 1 base, with 12 bases separating them. This CDR3 is 14 amino acids long. The CDR3 sequence is CASGGGYSNQPQHF. The CDR3, as DNA: TGTGCCAGCGGAGGGGGATACAGCAATCAGCCCCAGCATTTT.

J is TRBJ1-1 and V is TRBV2, with a tentative D call TRBD1 (5 bases). The CDR3 extends over 12 amino acids. CDR1 and CDR2 from the germline V gene are SNHLY and FYNNEI. The germline V and J ends were trimmed by 6 bases and 7 bases, with 12 bases remaining between them. The CDR3 region has the DNA TGTGCCAGCAGGGACAAGTTAGGTGAAGCTTTCTTT. It yields the protein CASRDKLGEAFF. The whole variable domain, remainder taken from reference TRBV2 and TRBJ1-1, is EPEVTQTPSHQVTQMGQEVILRCVPISNHLYFYWYRQILGQKVEFLVSFYNNEISEKSEIFDDQFSVERPDGSNFTLKIRSTKLEDSAMYFCASRDKLGEAFFGQGTRLTVV.

This rearrangement joins TRBV6-2 or TRBV6-3 to TRBJ2-7; 8 bases fit TRBD1. With 6 bases clipped from V and 3 bases from J, the junction kept 16 bases outside the gene matches. CDR3 size: 17 residues. The V gene's germline CDR1 is MNHEY and CDR2 SVGEGT. DNA for the CDR3: TGTGCCAGCAGCTCCGACGGACAGGGCGTATTCTTCTACGAGCAGTACTTC. Amino acids: CASSSDGQGVFFYEQYF.

J is TRBJ2-7 and V is TRBV28; D gene unclear. The germline V gene has CDR1 MDHEN and CDR2 SYDVKM. Between the trimmed V and J ends, which lost 7 bases and 2 bases, there was a span of 9 bases. The CDR3 has 12 amino acids. The CDR3 coding sequence is TGTGCCAGCACCCCCACCACCTACGAGCAGTACTTC. Translated: CASTPTTYEQYF.

This clone was counted once. The rearrangement links TRBV7-9 to TRBJ2-7, with D possibly being TRBD2 (6 bases). Trimming removed 5 bases from V and 2 bases from J, with 13 bases in between. This CDR3 contains 14 residues. The germline V gene has CDR1 SEHNR and CDR2 FQNEAQ (reference sequence). In DNA, the CDR3 is TGTGCCAGCAGCACCCGGGACTGGGCCTACGAGCAGTACTTC. Protein sequence: CASSTRDWAYEQYF.

The chain employs TRBV7-9 and TRBJ2-7, with 9 bases that match TRBD1. The germline V gene encodes CDR1 SEHNR and CDR2 FQNEAQ (reference sequence). V was clipped by 5 bases and J by 5 bases; unmatched bases: 10. This CDR3 region has 15 residues. Written as DNA, the CDR3 is TGTGCCAGCAGCCCTAGGACAGGGGATCTAAACGAGCAGTACTTC. Amino acid sequence: CASSPRTGDLNEQYF.

This chain joins TRBV18 and TRBJ2-2; D not certain. Germline loops: CDR1 KGHSH, CDR2 LQKENI. V was pared by 0 bases and J by 10 bases, with 9 bases between. The CDR3 is 13 residues long. The DNA of the CDR3 is TGTGCCAGCTCACCACCAGCAAGAAAGGAGCTGTTTTTT. Encoded protein: CASSPPARKELFF.

This clone is a singleton in its sample. This chain connects TRBV2 to TRBJ1-2; D ambiguous. This CDR3 comprises 13 residues. The V end was cut by 6 bases, the J end by 7 bases, with 15 bases between. Germline-derived CDR1 and CDR2 are SNHLY and FYNNEI. The CDR3 reads CASRGRTSRGYTF. The CDR3 DNA reads as TGTGCCAGCAGGGGTAGGACTTCGCGTGGCTACACCTTC.

The V gene is TRBV10-3, the J gene TRBJ2-6, with a possible D match to TRBD2 (5 bases). The CDR3 consists of 16 residues. Germline CDR1 is ENHRY and CDR2 is SYGVKD. The V gene lost 4 bases and the J gene lost 2 bases, with 12 bases spanning the gap. In DNA, the CDR3 is TGTGCCATCAGTGGCAGGACTTCCGCTGGGGCCAACGTCCTGACTTTC. It codes for CAISGRTSAGANVLTF.